The present entry profiles one T cell receptor beta chain with its context. This was the immunoSEQ v3 assay. Libraries were prepared by immunoSEQ multiplex PCR; TCRdb keeps only in-frame clonotypes and omits some of them. In the table there are tens of thousands of clones, 69% of which are singletons. Time point here: pre-treatment sample, taken before nivolumab and TIL therapy. Adults with stage 4 NSCLC were enrolled in a phase I trial. V was pared by 1 base and J by 7 bases, with 10 bases of the junction left unmatched. From germline, CDR1 is SGHVS and CDR2 FQNEAQ. The CDR3 sequence is 15 residues long. This entry is derived from a study of TIL therapy for anti-PD-1-resistant metastatic lung cancer. Study context: Tumors carried a median about 1.6 non-synonymous mutations per megabase.

The chain recombines TRBV7-8 with TRBJ2-7, with TRBD2 matching over 7 bases. Here the sequenced sample was blood, taken at baseline. This TCR derives from a person aged 25-80 years with non-small cell lung cancer. The CDR3, as DNA: TGTGCCAGCAGCTTAGATGGGGAGGGTTTTTGGGAGCAGTACTTC. This translates into CASSLDGEGFWEQYF.